Following are 7 T cell receptor beta chains from one sample sequenced in a study of T cell repertoires in cytomegalovirus infection (dated by TCRdb to the late 2010s). TCRdb lists the instrument as Illumina HiSeq 1500. The public reads were run again by TCRdb, first through fastp at Q25 and then through MiXCR, and only productive beta chains were kept. Entries are consolidated by CDR3 protein sequence, retaining the most common genes and DNA. In this sample the table shows about 400,000 distinct CDR3 sequences, around 18% of which occur a single time. Of the sample, around 10% is held by the ten largest clones. Sample: PBMCs. These receptors all stem from a human donor in good health (CMV status not recorded). Some clones in this sample may be carry-over from other donors' samples.

The V gene is TRBV5-4, the J gene TRBJ2-2; D unclear. From germline, CDR1 is SGHNT and CDR2 YYREEE (reference sequence). This CDR3 is built from 14 residues. V was trimmed by 4 bases and J by 5 bases, leaving 12 bases between them. CDR3 sequence: CASSHQKGTGELFF. The CDR3 bases are TGTGCCAGCAGCCACCAAAAAGGGACCGGGGAGCTGTTTTTT.

The chain couples TRBV19 to TRBJ2-3; 9 bases are a match to TRBD2. The CDR3 has 15 residues. With 2 bases clipped from V and 4 bases from J, the junction kept 4 bases outside the gene matches. CDR1 is LNHDA, CDR2 SQIVND, per germline (reference sequence). CDR3 coding DNA: TGTGCCAGTAGTATACTAGCGGGGAAGTCAGATACGCAGTATTTT. It codes for CASSILAGKSDTQYF.

The chain recombines TRBV30 with TRBJ2-3; D remains unclear. Germline-derived CDR1 and CDR2 are GTSNPN and SVGIG (reference sequence). Trimming left V 0 bases short and J 6 bases short, with 10 bases between. The CDR3 is made up of 13 amino acids. CDR3 in amino acids: CAWSVGSSDTQYF. The DNA for the CDR3 is TGTGCCTGGAGTGTTGGTTCCTCGGATACGCAGTATTTT.

This clonotype was picked up many times. The V call is TRBV7-8, the J call TRBJ1-3; D gene uncertain. This CDR3 is built from 14 residues. Per germline, CDR1 SGHVS and CDR2 FQNEAQ. V lost 0 bases to trimming and J lost 0 bases, with 3 bases between them. The CDR3 sequence: CASSLAPSGNTIYF. The CDR3 region has the DNA TGTGCCAGCAGCTTAGCGCCCTCTGGAAACACCATATATTTT. Full variable domain (rest looked up from reference TRBV7-8 and TRBJ1-3): GAGVSQSPRYKVAKRGQDVALRCDPISGHVSLFWYQQALGQGPEFLTYFQNEAQLDKSGLPSDRFFAERPEGSVSTLKIQRTQQEDSAVYLCASSLAPSGNTIYFGEGSWLTVV.

The table lists this clonotype with many counts. V gene TRBV28 combines with J gene TRBJ2-3; 7 bases agree with TRBD2. This CDR3 is 18 amino acids long. Germline V gene data show CDR1 as MDHEN and CDR2 as SYDVKM. Trimming at V came to 2 bases and at J to 2 bases, leaving 13 bases not matched to a gene. The CDR3 sequence: CASSLPSQWLAATDTQYF. The CDR3 bases are TGTGCCAGCAGTTTACCCAGTCAGTGGCTAGCGGCCACAGATACGCAGTATTTT. The whole variable domain, filled in from reference TRBV28 and TRBJ2-3, reads DVKVTQSSRYLVKRTGEKVFLECVQDMDHENMFWYRQDPGLGLRLIYFSYDVKMKEKGDIPEGYSVSREKKERFSLILESASTNQTSMYLCASSLPSQWLAATDTQYFGPGTRLTVL.

The chain employs TRBV7-2 and TRBJ2-1; possibly TRBD2 for D (6 bases). The CDR3 sequence is 15 residues long. Trimming shortened V by 1 base and J by 7 bases, and 14 bases separated the two germline ends. Germline V gene lookup returns CDR1 SGHTA and CDR2 FQGNSA. CDR3 in amino acids: CASSLGVVGGNEQFF. The CDR3 bases are TGTGCCAGCAGCTTAGGGGTCGTTGGGGGGAATGAGCAGTTCTTC.

This clonotype has at least ten counts. This rearrangement joins TRBV4-1 to TRBJ2-3; D perhaps matches TRBD2 (5 bases). With 1 base removed from V and 0 bases from J, the gap between germline ends came to 11 bases. Germline V gives CDR1 MGHRA, CDR2 YSYEKL. This CDR3 contains 16 residues. The CDR3 sequence: CASSQVGGVSTDTQYF. CDR3 nucleotide sequence: TGCGCCAGCAGCCAAGTTGGAGGAGTGAGCACAGATACGCAGTATTTT.